This is a list of T cell receptor beta chains from one sample in a study of blood T cell repertoires in COVID-19. Profiled with immunoSEQ multiplex PCR; TCRdb holds only in-frame clones, not every one. The table has roughly 230,000 clones, about 83% seen once. Sequencing was performed on peripheral blood. These receptors came from a man aged 40-50 years with active or convalescent COVID-19. The CDR3 runs from the conserved cysteine through the conserved F or W. Each record gives: V gene, D gene, clone size, CDR3 length, J gene, CDR3 protein, CDR3 DNA. The D gene is left open where the match is weak. Clone size is given for some rows only: seen once, a few or many times, or a class if the clone is expanded.

TRBV7-2,NA,NA,17,TRBJ1-2,CASSLYFGGRGGNGYTF,TGTGCCAGCAGCTTATATTTCGGAGGAAGGGGGGGGAATGGCTACACCTTC
TRBV12-5,TRBD1,NA,12,TRBJ1-1,CASGLGQGEAFF,TGTGCTAGTGGTTTGGGACAGGGCGAAGCTTTCTTT
TRBV6-6,TRBD2,once,17,TRBJ2-3,CASSPLAGGVGTDTQYF,TGTGCCAGCAGTCCCTTAGCGGGAGGGGTGGGCACAGATACGCAGTATTTT
TRBV19,NA,NA,14,TRBJ1-4,CASSREVTNEKLFF,TGTGCCAGTAGTAGGGAGGTAACTAATGAAAAACTGTTTTTT
TRBV29-1,NA,NA,13,TRBJ2-4,CSVETGGGGIQYF,TGCAGCGTTGAGACGGGAGGGGGCGGCATTCAGTACTTC
TRBV7-2,TRBD1,NA,14,TRBJ1-5,CASSFGQGIQPQHF,TGTGCCAGCAGCTTTGGACAGGGAATCCAGCCCCAGCATTTT
TRBV6-2/TRBV6-3,TRBD1,NA,14,TRBJ1-1,CASSSPGQGAEAFF,TGTGCCAGCAGTTCCCCCGGACAGGGGGCCGAAGCTTTCTTT
TRBV30,NA,NA,12,TRBJ1-4,CAWNLFNEKLFF,TGTGCCTGGAACCTATTCAATGAAAAACTGTTTTTT
TRBV4-2,TRBD1,few,19,TRBJ1-6,CASSQDRRRQGALNSPLHF,TGTGCCAGCAGCCAAGATAGGAGGAGACAGGGGGCTCTTAATTCACCCCTCCACTTT
TRBV7-2,TRBD1,NA,14,TRBJ1-2,CASSQTGGNYGYTF,TGTGCCAGCAGCCAGACAGGGGGGAACTATGGCTACACCTTC
TRBV19,NA,NA,15,TRBJ1-5,CASSSITGPNQPQHF,TGTGCCAGTAGTAGTATTACAGGGCCCAATCAGCCCCAGCATTTT
TRBV7-9,NA,NA,13,TRBJ1-3,CASSAGFGDTIYF,TGTGCCAGCAGCGCGGGATTTGGAGACACCATATATTTT
TRBV6-5,TRBD1,NA,14,TRBJ1-6,CASSYRTGPSPLHF,TGTGCCAGCAGTTACCGGACAGGGCCTTCACCCCTCCACTTT
TRBV6-5,NA,few,15,TRBJ1-5,CASRAGQHSNQPQHF,TGTGCCAGCAGGGCCGGACAGCATAGCAATCAGCCCCAGCATTTT
TRBV19,NA,NA,13,TRBJ2-2,CASSSSGVGELFF,TGTGCCAGTAGTTCTTCAGGGGTCGGGGAGCTGTTTTTT
TRBV7-2,NA,NA,13,TRBJ1-1,CASSSGFHTEAFF,TGTGCCAGCAGCTCAGGGTTTCACACTGAAGCTTTCTTT
TRBV7-2,NA,NA,13,TRBJ2-1,CASSLVIRGEQFF,TGTGCCAGCAGCTTAGTGATCCGGGGTGAGCAGTTCTTC
TRBV1,NA,NA,15,TRBJ2-5,CTSSQDSASVETQYF,TGCACCAGCAGCCAAGATTCGGCTAGCGTAGAGACCCAGTACTTC
TRBV9,TRBD2,once,15,TRBJ2-2,CASSFRTSGAGELFF,TGTGCCAGCAGCTTTCGGACTAGCGGGGCCGGGGAGCTGTTTTTT
TRBV18,NA,NA,15,TRBJ2-2,CASSQIKQNTGELFF,TGTGCCAGCTCACAAATTAAACAAAACACCGGGGAGCTGTTTTTT
TRBV19,TRBD1,NA,15,TRBJ1-6,CASSDLRDSNSPLHF,TGTGCCAGTAGTGACCTTCGGGACAGCAATTCACCCCTCCACTTT
TRBV4-3,NA,NA,15,TRBJ2-5,CASSQAPGVGETQYF,TGCGCCAGCAGCCAAGCCCCAGGGGTAGGAGAGACCCAGTACTTC
TRBV4-2,TRBD1,NA,16,TRBJ2-7,CASSQVNTGTVNEQYF,TGTGCCAGCAGCCAAGTCAACACCGGGACAGTCAACGAGCAGTACTTC
TRBV29-1,NA,NA,12,TRBJ2-5,CSVERGMETQYF,TGCAGCGTTGAACGGGGTATGGAGACCCAGTACTTC
TRBV5-1,NA,NA,12,TRBJ1-1,CASSFEGSEAFF,TGCGCCAGCAGCTTCGAGGGTTCGGAAGCTTTCTTT
TRBV11-2,TRBD1,NA,14,TRBJ2-5,CASSRGQPQETQYF,TGTGCCAGCAGCAGGGGACAGCCCCAAGAGACCCAGTACTTC
TRBV6-2/TRBV6-3,TRBD1,NA,16,TRBJ2-7,CASSYRPGQTTYEQYF,TGTGCCAGCAGTTACCGGCCGGGACAGACCACCTACGAGCAGTACTTC